Below, 11 T cell receptor beta chains from the same sample are listed, as sequenced in a study of T cells in Graves' hyperthyroidism and ophthalmopathy. Template material for amplifying TCR beta CDR3 regions consisted of RNA transcripts. The HTBI primer set served for first-round RT-PCR of the TCR CDR3. TCRdb re-analysed the multiplex PCR reads in MiXCR, keeping a single row per CDR3 protein. The top ten clones hold 20% to 25% of a sample with around 380,000 distinct CDR3 sequences, about 13% of them seen once. Material: blood. All receptors derive from a man aged 25 to 45 with Graves' hyperthyroidism that later progressed to Graves' ophthalmopathy.

At least ten counts were recorded for this clonotype. This chain uses TRBV20-1 with TRBJ1-6, with 8 nucleotides matching TRBD1. Germline values: CDR1 DFQATT, CDR2 SNEGSKA (reference sequence). V lost 2 bases, J lost 10 bases, and 16 bases stayed unmatched. The CDR3 is made up of 17 amino acids. CDR3 sequence: CSARSGQDAIFLSPLHF. CDR3 coding DNA: TGCAGTGCTAGATCGGGACAGGACGCTATTTTCTTGTCACCCCTCCACTTT.

Only one count was recorded for this clonotype. V usage is TRBV5-5 and J usage is TRBJ1-4; 11 bases agree with TRBD1. The V and J ends lost 4 bases and 6 bases, in that order; junction bases with no gene match: 2. Germline assignment: CDR1 SGHKS and CDR2 YYEKEE (reference sequence). This CDR3 region has 14 residues. In DNA form, the CDR3 reads TGTGCCAGCAGCAGGGACAGGGGGTATGAAAAACTGTTTTTT. Protein sequence: CASSRDRGYEKLFF.

The sample holds many counts of this clonotype. The chain uses TRBV28 and TRBJ1-4, with 7 bases matching TRBD1. Germline CDR1 and CDR2: MDHEN and SYDVKM. The CDR3 runs to 14 residues. The trim removed 5 bases at V and 7 bases at J, leaving 7 bases unmatched. This CDR3 reads CASSRDSGSEKLFF. The CDR3 DNA sequence: TGTGCCAGCAGTAGGGACAGTGGTAGTGAAAAACTGTTTTTT.

This clonotype was detected a few times. This sequence joins TRBV7-3 and TRBJ2-5; 7 nucleotides match TRBD1. The trim removed 5 bases at V and 4 bases at J, leaving 10 bases unmatched. There are 15 residues in the CDR3. Germline assignment: CDR1 SGHTA and CDR2 FQGTGA. The CDR3 sequence is CASSMRQGSGETQYF. The DNA of the CDR3 is TGTGCCAGCAGCATGAGACAGGGATCGGGAGAGACCCAGTACTTC.

This clonotype occurred many times. The CDR3 DNA reads TGTGCCAGCAGTTCCAGGGGATTTACTGAAGCTTTCTTT. Translated: CASSSRGFTEAFF. V and J are TRBV6-1 and TRBJ1-1; maybe TRBD1 (6 bases). V was clipped by 5 bases and J by 5 bases, with 12 bases between them. CDR3 length: 13 residues. Germline lookup yields CDR1 MNHNS and CDR2 SASEGT.

The table lists this clonotype with many counts. The CDR3: CATSAGAYYEQYF. CDR3 DNA: TGTGCCACCAGTGCTGGGGCGTACTACGAGCAGTACTTC. V is TRBV24-1 and J is TRBJ2-7; D is possibly TRBD1 (5 bases). Germline V gives CDR1 KGHDR, CDR2 SFDVKD. The V and J ends lost 5 bases and 3 bases respectively, with 10 bases between them. The CDR3 runs 13 residues.

This clonotype was picked up many times. CDR3 region: CASSLVGKETQYF. The CDR3, as DNA: TGTGCCAGCAGTTTAGTGGGGAAGGAGACCCAGTACTTC. The rearrangement uses TRBV12-3 or TRBV12-4 and TRBJ2-5; no clear D gene. This CDR3 is built from 13 residues. Between the trimmed V and J ends, which lost 1 base and 5 bases, there was a span of 8 bases.

This clonotype was seen only a few times. The rearrangement links TRBV19 to TRBJ1-1, with D unclear. Trimming shortened V by 9 bases and J by 2 bases, and 13 bases separated the two germline ends. CDR1 is LNHDA and CDR2 is SQIVND in the germline V gene (reference sequence). CDR3 length equals 13 residues. This CDR3 reads CASRVRINTEAFF. In DNA form, the CDR3 reads TGTGCCAGCCGGGTTCGGATAAACACTGAAGCTTTCTTT. Together with reference TRBV19 and TRBJ1-1, the CDR3 gives the full variable domain: DGGITQSPKYLFRKEGQNVTLSCEQNLNHDAMYWYRQDPGQGLRLIYYSQIVNDFQKGDIAEGYSVSREKKESFPLTVTSAQKNPTAFYLCASRVRINTEAFFGQGTRLTVV.

The gene calls are TRBV7-9 and TRBJ2-5; 11 nucleotides line up with TRBD2. This CDR3 has 16 residues. Germline values: CDR1 SEHNR, CDR2 FQNEAQ (reference sequence). Trimming removed 5 bases from V and 5 bases from J; junction bases left unmatched: 10. CDR3 loop: CASSPGTSGIAETQYF. The CDR3 DNA is TGTGCCAGCAGCCCCGGGACTAGCGGAATCGCCGAGACCCAGTACTTC. The variable domain in full, with the rest retrieved from reference TRBV7-9 and TRBJ2-5, is DTGVSQNPRHKITKRGQNVTFRCDPISEHNRLYWYRQTLGQGPEFLTYFQNEAQLEKSRLLSDRFSAERPKGSFSTLEIQRTEQGDSAMYLCASSPGTSGIAETQYFGPGTRLLVL.

The rearrangement uses TRBV7-2 and TRBJ1-2; a possible D gene is TRBD1 (6 bases). Germline V lookup: CDR1 SGHTA, CDR2 FQGNSA. This CDR3 has 15 amino acids. Trimming removed 5 bases at V and 0 bases at J, with 13 bases between. As DNA, the CDR3 is TGTGCCAGCAGCCGCCAGGGGCTTACTAACTATGGCTACACCTTC. Protein sequence: CASSRQGLTNYGYTF.

Concerning this clonotype itself: A junction end diverges from the germline sequence, so it may reflect a read error. The rearrangement uses TRBV7-9 and TRBJ1-5; D perhaps matches TRBD1 (6 bases). Looked up from germline, CDR1 is SEHNR and CDR2 is FQNEAQ (reference sequence). The CDR3 contains 16 residues. The CDR3 DNA reads as TGTGCCAGCAGCTTAGGTAGCAGCAGGGACAATCAGCACCAGCATTTT. It yields the protein CASSLGSSRDNQHQHF.